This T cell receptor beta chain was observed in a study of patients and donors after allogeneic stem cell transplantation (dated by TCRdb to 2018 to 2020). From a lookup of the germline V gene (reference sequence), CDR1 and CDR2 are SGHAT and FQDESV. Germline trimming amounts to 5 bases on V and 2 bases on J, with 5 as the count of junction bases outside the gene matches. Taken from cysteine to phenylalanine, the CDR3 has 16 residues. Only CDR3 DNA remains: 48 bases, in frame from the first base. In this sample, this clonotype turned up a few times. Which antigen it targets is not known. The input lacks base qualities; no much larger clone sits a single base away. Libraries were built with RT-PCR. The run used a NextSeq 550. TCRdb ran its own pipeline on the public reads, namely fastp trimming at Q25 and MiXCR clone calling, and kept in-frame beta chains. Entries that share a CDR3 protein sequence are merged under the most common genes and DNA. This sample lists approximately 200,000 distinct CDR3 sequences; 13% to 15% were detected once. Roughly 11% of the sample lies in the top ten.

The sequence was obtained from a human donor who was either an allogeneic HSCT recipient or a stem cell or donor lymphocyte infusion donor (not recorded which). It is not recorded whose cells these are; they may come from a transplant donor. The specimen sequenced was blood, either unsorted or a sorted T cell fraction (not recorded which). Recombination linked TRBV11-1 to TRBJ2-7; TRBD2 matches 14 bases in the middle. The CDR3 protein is CASSRTSGGTPYEQYF. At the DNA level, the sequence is TGTGCCAGCAGCCGGACTAGCGGGGGGACTCCCTACGAGCAGTACTTC. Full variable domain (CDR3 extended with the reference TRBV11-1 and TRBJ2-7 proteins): EAEVAQSPRYKITEKSQAVAFWCDPISGHATLYWYRQILGQGPELLVQFQDESVVDDSQLPKDRFSAERLKGVDSTLKIQPAELGDSAMYLCASSRTSGGTPYEQYFGPGTRLTVT.